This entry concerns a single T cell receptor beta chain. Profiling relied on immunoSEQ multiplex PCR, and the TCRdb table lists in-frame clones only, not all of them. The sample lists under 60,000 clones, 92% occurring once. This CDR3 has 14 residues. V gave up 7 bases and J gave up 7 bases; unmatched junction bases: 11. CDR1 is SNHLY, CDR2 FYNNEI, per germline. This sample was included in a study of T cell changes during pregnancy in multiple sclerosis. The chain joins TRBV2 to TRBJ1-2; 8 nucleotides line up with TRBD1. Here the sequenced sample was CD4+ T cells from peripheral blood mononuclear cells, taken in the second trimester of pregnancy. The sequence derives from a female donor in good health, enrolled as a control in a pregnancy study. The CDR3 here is CASNSEQGGLGYTF. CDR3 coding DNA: TGTGCCAGCAATAGTGAACAGGGGGGACTTGGCTACACCTTC.